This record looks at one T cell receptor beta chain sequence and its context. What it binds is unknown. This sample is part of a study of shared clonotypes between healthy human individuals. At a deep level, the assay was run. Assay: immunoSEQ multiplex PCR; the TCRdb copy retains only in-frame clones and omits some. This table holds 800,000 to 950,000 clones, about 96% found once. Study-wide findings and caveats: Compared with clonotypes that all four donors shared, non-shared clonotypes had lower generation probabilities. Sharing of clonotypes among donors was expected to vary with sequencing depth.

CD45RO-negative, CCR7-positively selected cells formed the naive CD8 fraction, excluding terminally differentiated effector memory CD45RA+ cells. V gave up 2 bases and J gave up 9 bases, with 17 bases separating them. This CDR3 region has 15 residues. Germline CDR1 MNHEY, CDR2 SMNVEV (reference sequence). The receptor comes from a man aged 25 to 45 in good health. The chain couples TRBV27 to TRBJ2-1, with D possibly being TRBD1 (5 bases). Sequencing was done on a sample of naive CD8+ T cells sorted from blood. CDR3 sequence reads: CASSLQGKYFSEQFF. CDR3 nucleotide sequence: TGTGCCAGCAGTTTACAGGGTAAATATTTCAGTGAGCAGTTCTTC.